The source of this T cell receptor beta chain is a study of cytomegalovirus exposure and HLA in healthy donors. Study-level information: Of all 400 or so donors who were genotyped, around 82% belonged to the Caucasian-associated ancestry cluster. Study conclusions and caveats: Some public TCRs appeared in many individuals, while most sequences were rare.

PCR primers comprised 60 Vbeta and 13 Jbeta primers. Per the original data handling: A follow-up analysis tallied 86 million or so unique TCR beta chains, roughly 11 million shared. Sequencing used immunoSEQ multiplex PCR; TCRdb keeps in-frame clones, though not all of them. V, J and clone size reflect that table, while D and trimming were determined from the DNA. The data show 55,000 to 70,000 clones, 80% seen once. With respect to this clone: The antigen remains unidentified.

Trimming at V came to 4 bases and at J to 5 bases, leaving 15 bases not matched to a gene. The length of the CDR3 is 18 residues. Germline V CDR1 and CDR2: SGHTA, FQGNSA. The source material was PBMCs. This receptor was obtained from a male donor in good health and CMV-seronegative. The genes are TRBV7-2 and TRBJ2-5; TRBD1 agrees at 11 bases. The CDR3 region is CASSSRRLDRGRGETQYF. DNA for the CDR3: TGTGCCAGCAGCTCTCGCCGACTGGACAGGGGGCGCGGGGAGACCCAGTACTTC.